The 21 T cell receptor beta chains in this list originate from one sample, sequenced in a study of T-cell reconstitution after alpha-beta-depleted transplantation in children. Using unique molecular identifiers, the investigators prepared the TCRbeta library. Via MiXCR, TCRdb re-called the PCR reads, giving one row per CDR3 protein. Here the sample spans 95,000 to 150,000 distinct CDR3 sequences, more than 20% being singletons. The specimen was PBMCs, mostly from graft donor cells, collected 180 days after TCRalphabeta/CD19-depleted stem cell transplant. The receptors here all came from a male patient aged 2 to 10 who had a stem cell transplant for chronic granulomatous disease, so the T cells may come from the graft donor.

V is TRBV15 and J is TRBJ2-5, with 13 positions matching TRBD2. Germline assignment: CDR1 LNHNV and CDR2 YYDKDF (reference sequence). After removal of 4 bases from V and 0 bases from J, the junction contained 8 bases not matched to a gene. The CDR3 is made up of 18 amino acids. As DNA, the CDR3 is TGTGCCACCAGCAAGGGGACTAGCGGGAACCAGTACCAAGAGACCCAGTACTTC. Its protein is CATSKGTSGNQYQETQYF.

The genes are TRBV29-1 and TRBJ2-1; D is possibly TRBD1 or TRBD2 (5 bases each). The CDR3 length is 12 residues. CDR1 SQVTM and CDR2 ANQGSEA come from the germline V gene. The V gene lost 2 bases and the J gene lost 5 bases, with 7 bases spanning the gap. The CDR3 reads CSVERGDNEQFF. In DNA form, the CDR3 reads TGCAGCGTTGAAAGAGGGGACAATGAGCAGTTCTTC.

This clonotype was seen a handful of times. The chain employs TRBV29-1 and TRBJ1-2; 7 nucleotides agree with TRBD1. Germline trimming cut 4 bases from V and 2 bases from J; bases unmatched to any gene: 4. Germline values: CDR1 SQVTM, CDR2 ANQGSEA. CDR3 length: 13 amino acids. This CDR3 reads CSVGRDRNYGYTF. In nucleotides, the CDR3 is TGCAGCGTTGGCCGGGACAGAAACTATGGCTACACCTTC.

This chain joins TRBV29-1 and TRBJ1-5; TRBD1 is a possible D gene (5 bases). From germline, CDR1 is SQVTM and CDR2 ANQGSEA. V lost 4 bases to trimming and J lost 0 bases, with 10 bases between them. The CDR3 covers 14 residues. In DNA, the CDR3 is TGCAGCGTTGGGGACGGATATAGCAATCAGCCCCAGCATTTT. Amino acids: CSVGDGYSNQPQHF.

The chain has TRBV24-1 and TRBJ2-1; D could derive from TRBD1 or TRBD2 (5 bases each). Germline V CDR1 and CDR2: KGHDR, SFDVKD. V was clipped by 12 bases and J by 4 bases, with 18 bases between them. The CDR3 consists of 14 residues. The CDR3 DNA is TGTGCCCCCGACTGGGGGACGAAATACAATGAGCAGTTCTTC. It is translated as CAPDWGTKYNEQFF.

This clonotype occurred a few times. The chain combines TRBV12-3 or TRBV12-4 with TRBJ2-7; maybe TRBD1 (6 bases). The CDR3 has 12 amino acids. V was pared by 6 bases and J by 4 bases, with 10 bases between. Written as DNA, the CDR3 is TGTGCCAGCAGGGCAGGGGTATACGAGCAGTACTTC. This gives the protein CASRAGVYEQYF.

Points on this clonotype: Possible read error: a much larger clone is one base away. V is TRBV12-3 or TRBV12-4 and J is TRBJ2-7; D gene ambiguous. The CDR3 covers 12 residues. DNA for the CDR3: TGTGCCAGCAGCTTAGGGACCTACGAGCAGTACTTC. This sequence encodes CASSLGTYEQYF.

The V call is TRBV21-1, the J call TRBJ2-1; no DNA check was done on the table's D call, TRBD2. TRBV21-1 is tagged as a pseudogene. The CDR3 runs to 16 residues. CDR3 loop: CASSSRASGGDNEQFF. In nucleotides, the CDR3 is TGTGCCAGCAGCTCCCGGGCTAGCGGGGGGGACAATGAGCAGTTCTTC.

The V call is TRBV7-8, the J call TRBJ2-2, with no clear D. V dropped 7 bases and J dropped 6 bases, with 9 bases sitting between them. The CDR3 spans 12 residues. Germline CDR1 SGHVS, CDR2 FQNEAQ. The CDR3 protein is CASKSNSGELFF. The CDR3 DNA follows: TGTGCCAGCAAATCCAATTCCGGGGAGCTGTTTTTT.

This clonotype was counted a few times. The V and J genes are TRBV25-1 and TRBJ2-1; D remains ambiguous. The CDR3 has 13 residues. The germline CDR1 and CDR2 sequences are MGHDK and SYGVNS. V dropped 7 bases and J dropped 8 bases, with 15 bases sitting between them. The CDR3 DNA is TGTGCCAGCAAACCCCGCGAGATCGATGAGCAGTTCTTC. Residues: CASKPREIDEQFF.

This clonotype occurred many times. V usage is TRBV12-3 or TRBV12-4 and J usage is TRBJ2-2; a weak D match, TRBD2 (5 bases). The CDR3 is 16 residues long. The V gene lost 6 bases and the J gene lost 7 bases, with 21 bases spanning the gap. CDR3 amino acids: CASRSHLSGSGGELFF. The DNA of the CDR3 is TGTGCCAGCAGGTCTCATCTGTCGGGATCCGGCGGGGAGCTGTTTTTT.

The chain joins TRBV12-3 or TRBV12-4 to TRBJ2-2; TRBD1 aligns across 7 bases. This CDR3 has 15 residues. The J segment lost 3 bases and the V segment lost 1 base, leaving 2 bases of the junction unmatched. CDR3 sequence (DNA): TGTGCCAGCAGTTTAGATCAGGGGGACACCGGGGAGCTGTTTTTT. Translation: CASSLDQGDTGELFF.

This clonotype was picked up many times. The chain uses TRBV12-3 or TRBV12-4 and TRBJ2-2; possibly TRBD2 for D (5 bases). CDR3 length: 16 residues. The V and J ends lost 5 bases and 3 bases respectively, with 16 bases between them. The chain's CDR3 is CASSPLGSRDTGELFF. As DNA, the CDR3 is TGTGCCAGCAGTCCCTTGGGGAGTCGAGACACCGGGGAGCTGTTTTTT.

This clonotype has ten or more counts. The rearrangement links TRBV3-1 to TRBJ2-1; D is perhaps TRBD1 or TRBD2 (5 bases each). V dropped 0 bases and J dropped 3 bases, with 9 bases sitting between them. CDR1 and CDR2 from the germline V gene are LGHDT and YNNKEL (reference sequence). CDR3 length equals 15 residues. CDR3 sequence reads: CASSQDRGIYNEQFF. CDR3 DNA: TGTGCCAGCAGCCAAGATCGGGGCATCTACAATGAGCAGTTCTTC.

This clonotype was seen ten or more times. The J gene is TRBJ2-2, the V gene TRBV7-2; 10 bases fit TRBD2. The CDR3 runs to 15 residues. Germline V gene sequence: CDR1 SGHTA, CDR2 FQGNSA. Germline trimming cut 0 bases from V and 13 bases from J; bases unmatched to any gene: 8. CDR3 region: CASSLAILAGDVLFF. CDR3 nucleotides: TGTGCCAGCAGCTTAGCGATCCTAGCGGGGGATGTGCTGTTTTTT. Looking up the rest from reference TRBV7-2 and TRBJ2-2 gives the full variable domain: GAGVSQSPSNKVTEKGKDVELRCDPISGHTALYWYRQSLGQGLEFLIYFQGNSAPDKSGLPSDRFSAERTGGSVSTLTIQRTQQEDSAVYLCASSLAILAGDVLFFGEGSRLTVL.

This clonotype was seen at least ten times. The CDR3 here is CASSPGGHEQFF. CDR3 bases: TGTGCCAGCAGTCCCGGGGGGCATGAGCAGTTCTTC. The chain couples TRBV12-3 or TRBV12-4 to TRBJ2-1; weak D call: TRBD2 (7 bases). There are 12 residues in the CDR3. Trimming left V 5 bases short and J 8 bases short, with 10 bases between.

This clonotype was found many times. The chain employs TRBV5-1 and TRBJ2-1, with 8 bases identical to TRBD1. Trimming removed 3 bases from V and 3 bases from J; junction bases left unmatched: 2. This CDR3 is 14 amino acids long. Germline V gene lookup returns CDR1 SGHRS and CDR2 YFSETQ. CDR3 sequence reads: CASSSGQGYNEQFF. The DNA for the CDR3 is TGCGCCAGCAGCTCAGGACAGGGCTACAATGAGCAGTTCTTC.

This clonotype was observed a few times. This chain joins TRBV5-1 and TRBJ2-7; tentative D call: TRBD2 (6 bases). The germline V and J ends were trimmed by 1 base and 7 bases, with 12 bases remaining between them. CDR1 is SGHRS, CDR2 YFSETQ, per germline. The CDR3 is made up of 13 amino acids. The CDR3 DNA reads TGCGCCAGCAGCTTGCTCTTCGCGGGGGAGCAGTACTTC. It is translated as CASSLLFAGEQYF.

DNA for the CDR3: TGTGCCAGCAGCCCAGCCGGGACTAGTTTCCACGAGCAGTACTTC. This codes for CASSPAGTSFHEQYF. The V gene is TRBV7-2, the J gene TRBJ2-7; TRBD2 agrees at 8 bases. V dropped 5 bases and J dropped 5; count of bases not matched to a gene: 11. CDR3 size: 15 residues. The germline V gene encodes CDR1 SGHTA and CDR2 FQGNSA. Using reference TRBV7-2 and TRBJ2-7 for the parts outside the CDR3, the full variable domain is GAGVSQSPSNKVTEKGKDVELRCDPISGHTALYWYRQSLGQGLEFLIYFQGNSAPDKSGLPSDRFSAERTGGSVSTLTIQRTQQEDSAVYLCASSPAGTSFHEQYFGPGTRLTVT.

This clonotype was seen ten or more times. The CDR3 bases are TGTGCCAGCAGCCTACAGGGGTGGAGACAGGATGAGCAGTTCTTC. It encodes CASSLQGWRQDEQFF. J is TRBJ2-1 and V is TRBV12-3 or TRBV12-4; TRBD1 agrees at 7 bases. The length of the CDR3 is 15 residues. V was clipped by 6 bases and J by 8 bases; unmatched bases: 13.

The chain combines TRBV20-1 with TRBJ2-3; 7 bases line up with TRBD2. Trimming took 3 bases from V and 5 from J; bases not matched to a gene: 14. The CDR3 runs to 16 residues. CDR1 and CDR2 (germline): DFQATT, SNEGSKA (reference sequence). Here the CDR3 reads CSARGGSNPKGDTQYF. The DNA for the CDR3 is TGCAGTGCTAGGGGCGGGAGTAATCCTAAGGGAGATACGCAGTATTTT.